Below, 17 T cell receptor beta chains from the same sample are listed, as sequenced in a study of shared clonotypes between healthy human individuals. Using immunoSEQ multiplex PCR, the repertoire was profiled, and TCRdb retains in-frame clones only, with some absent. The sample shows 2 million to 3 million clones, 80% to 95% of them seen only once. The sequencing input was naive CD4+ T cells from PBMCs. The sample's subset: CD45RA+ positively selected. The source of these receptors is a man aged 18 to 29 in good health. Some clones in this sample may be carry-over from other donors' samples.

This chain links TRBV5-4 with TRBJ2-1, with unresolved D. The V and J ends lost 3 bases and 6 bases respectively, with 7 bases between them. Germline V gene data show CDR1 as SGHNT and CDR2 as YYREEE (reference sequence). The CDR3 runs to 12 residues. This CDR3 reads CASSSHRNEQFF. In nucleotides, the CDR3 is TGTGCCAGCAGCTCCCATCGCAATGAGCAGTTCTTC.

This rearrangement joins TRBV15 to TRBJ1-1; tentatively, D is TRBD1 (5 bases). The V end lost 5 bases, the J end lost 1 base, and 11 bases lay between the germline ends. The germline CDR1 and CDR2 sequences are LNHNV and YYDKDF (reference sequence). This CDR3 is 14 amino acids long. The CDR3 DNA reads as TGTGCCACCAGCGGCCGCGGGGGGAACACTGAAGCTTTCTTT. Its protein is CATSGRGGNTEAFF.

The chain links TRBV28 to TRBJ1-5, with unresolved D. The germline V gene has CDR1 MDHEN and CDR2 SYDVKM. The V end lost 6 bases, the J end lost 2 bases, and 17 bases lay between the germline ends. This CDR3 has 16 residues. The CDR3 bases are TGTGCCAGCAGCCCCTCCTTCCTGGGCGGCAATCAGCCCCAGCATTTT. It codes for CASSPSFLGGNQPQHF.

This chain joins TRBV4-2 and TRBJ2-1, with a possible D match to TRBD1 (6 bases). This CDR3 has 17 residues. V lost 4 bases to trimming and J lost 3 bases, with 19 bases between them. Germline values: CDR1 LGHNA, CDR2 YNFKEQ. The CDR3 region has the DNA TGTGCCAGCAGCCCAGAACAGGGAACGCCCGACTACAATGAGCAGTTCTTC. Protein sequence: CASSPEQGTPDYNEQFF.

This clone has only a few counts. CDR3: CAISEFGTGGSNQPQHF. The CDR3 nucleotides read TGTGCCATCAGTGAGTTCGGGACAGGGGGCAGCAATCAGCCCCAGCATTTT. The chain joins TRBV10-3 to TRBJ1-5, with TRBD1 matching over 12 bases. The ends lost 1 base at V and 1 base at J; junction bases unmatched: 2. CDR3 length equals 17 residues. Germline V gene data show CDR1 as ENHRY and CDR2 as SYGVKD.

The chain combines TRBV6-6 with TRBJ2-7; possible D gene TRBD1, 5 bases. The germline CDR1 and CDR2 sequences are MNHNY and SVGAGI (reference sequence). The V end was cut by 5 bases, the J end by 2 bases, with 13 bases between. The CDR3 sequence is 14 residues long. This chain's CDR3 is CASSLRQTAYEQYF. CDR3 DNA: TGTGCCAGCAGTCTCAGACAGACTGCCTACGAGCAGTACTTC.

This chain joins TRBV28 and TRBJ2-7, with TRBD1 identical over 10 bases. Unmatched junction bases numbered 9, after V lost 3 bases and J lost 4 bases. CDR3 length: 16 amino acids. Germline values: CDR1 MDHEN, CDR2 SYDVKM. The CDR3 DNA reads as TGTGCCAGCAGTTTGACCGGGACAGGGGACCGGTACGAGCAGTACTTC. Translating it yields CASSLTGTGDRYEQYF.

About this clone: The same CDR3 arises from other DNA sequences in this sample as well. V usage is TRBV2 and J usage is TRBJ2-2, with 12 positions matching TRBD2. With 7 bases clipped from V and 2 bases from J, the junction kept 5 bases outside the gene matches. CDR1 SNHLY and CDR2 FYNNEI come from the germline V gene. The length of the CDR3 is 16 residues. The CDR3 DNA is TGTGCCAGCAAAAGACTAGCGGGGGCAAACACCGGGGAGCTGTTTTTT. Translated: CASKRLAGANTGELFF. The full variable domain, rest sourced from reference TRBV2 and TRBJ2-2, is EPEVTQTPSHQVTQMGQEVILRCVPISNHLYFYWYRQILGQKVEFLVSFYNNEISEKSEIFDDQFSVERPDGSNFTLKIRSTKLEDSAMYFCASKRLAGANTGELFFGEGSRLTVL.

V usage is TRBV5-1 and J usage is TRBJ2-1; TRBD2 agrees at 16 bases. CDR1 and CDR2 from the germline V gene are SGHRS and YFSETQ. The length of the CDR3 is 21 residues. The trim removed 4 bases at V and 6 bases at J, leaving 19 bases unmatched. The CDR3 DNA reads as TGCGCCAGCAGCGCGGGTGCTGGGACTAGCGGGAGGGAGGGGAGGGGCAATGAGCAGTTCTTC. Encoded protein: CASSAGAGTSGREGRGNEQFF. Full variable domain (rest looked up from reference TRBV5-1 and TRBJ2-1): KAGVTQTPRYLIKTRGQQVTLSCSPISGHRSVSWYQQTPGQGLQFLFEYFSETQRNKGNFPGRFSGRQFSNSRSEMNVSTLELGDSALYLCASSAGAGTSGREGRGNEQFFGPGTRLTVL.

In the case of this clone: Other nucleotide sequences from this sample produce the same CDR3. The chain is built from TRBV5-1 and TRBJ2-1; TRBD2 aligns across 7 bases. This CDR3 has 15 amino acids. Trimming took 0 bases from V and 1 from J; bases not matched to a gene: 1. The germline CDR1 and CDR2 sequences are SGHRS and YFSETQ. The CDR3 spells CASSLGAGSYNEQFF. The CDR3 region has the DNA TGCGCCAGCAGCTTGGGAGCGGGGTCCTACAATGAGCAGTTCTTC.

As DNA, the CDR3 is TGTGCCAGTCGACTGGGGGAGACCCAGTACTTC. Translating gives CASRLGETQYF. V is TRBV27 and J is TRBJ2-5; D ambiguous. Trimming cost V 9 bases and J 5 bases, with 10 bases left between them. Germline CDR1 MNHEY, CDR2 SMNVEV (reference sequence). CDR3 length equals 11 residues.

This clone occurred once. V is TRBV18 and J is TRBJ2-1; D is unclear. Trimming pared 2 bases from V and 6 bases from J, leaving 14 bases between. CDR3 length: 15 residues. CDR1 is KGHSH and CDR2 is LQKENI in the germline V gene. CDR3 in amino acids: CASSPADFSANEQFF. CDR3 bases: TGTGCCAGCTCACCAGCTGACTTCTCGGCCAATGAGCAGTTCTTC.

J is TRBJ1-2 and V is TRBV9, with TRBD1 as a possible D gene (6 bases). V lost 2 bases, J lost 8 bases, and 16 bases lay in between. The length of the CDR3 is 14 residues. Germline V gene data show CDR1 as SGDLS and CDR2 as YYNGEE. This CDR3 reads CASSVRGTSNGYTF. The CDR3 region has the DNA TGTGCCAGCAGCGTGCGGGGGACATCGAACGGCTACACCTTC.

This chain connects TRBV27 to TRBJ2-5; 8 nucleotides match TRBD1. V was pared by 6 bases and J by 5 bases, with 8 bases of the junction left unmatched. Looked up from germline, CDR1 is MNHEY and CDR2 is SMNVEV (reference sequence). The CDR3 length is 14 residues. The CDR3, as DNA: TGTGCCAGCAGCGGACAGGGAAAGAGGGAGACCCAGTACTTC. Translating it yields CASSGQGKRETQYF.

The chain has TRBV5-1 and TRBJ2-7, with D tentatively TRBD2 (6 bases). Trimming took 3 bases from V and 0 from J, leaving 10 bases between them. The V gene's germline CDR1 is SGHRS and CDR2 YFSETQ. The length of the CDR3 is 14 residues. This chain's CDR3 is CASSWGVSSYEQYF. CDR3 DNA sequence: TGCGCCAGCAGCTGGGGGGTCAGCTCCTACGAGCAGTACTTC.

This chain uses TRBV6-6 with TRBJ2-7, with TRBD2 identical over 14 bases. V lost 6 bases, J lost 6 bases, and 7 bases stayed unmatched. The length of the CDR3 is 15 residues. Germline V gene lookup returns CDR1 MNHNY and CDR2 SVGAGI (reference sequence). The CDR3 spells CASRWTSGRKGEQYF. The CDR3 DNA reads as TGTGCCAGCAGATGGACTAGCGGGAGGAAAGGCGAGCAGTACTTC.

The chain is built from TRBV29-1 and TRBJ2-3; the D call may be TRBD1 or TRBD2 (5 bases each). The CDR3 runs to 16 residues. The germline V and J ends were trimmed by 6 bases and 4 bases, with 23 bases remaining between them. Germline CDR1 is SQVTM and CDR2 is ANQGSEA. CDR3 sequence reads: CSVKRGARRYADTQYF. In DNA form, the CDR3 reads TGCAGCGTGAAAAGAGGGGCTAGACGGTACGCAGATACGCAGTATTTT.